The 21 T cell receptor beta chains below come from one sample, sequenced in a study of patients and donors after allogeneic stem cell transplantation. One entry per CDR3 protein results from TCRdb running MiXCR on the RT-PCR reads. Here the sample spans about 960,000 distinct CDR3 sequences, more than 15% being singletons. Sequenced: blood, either unsorted or a sorted T cell fraction (not recorded which). The receptors come from a human donor who was either an allogeneic HSCT recipient or a stem cell or donor lymphocyte infusion donor (not recorded which). It is not recorded whose cells these are; they may come from a transplant donor.

This clonotype was counted between two and nine times. One junction end does not reproduce the germline sequence, and a read error may be involved. V and J are TRBV13 and TRBJ2-5; unclear D gene. The CDR3 totals 14 residues. The V gene's germline CDR1 is PRHDT and CDR2 FYEKMQ (reference sequence). The CDR3 is CASSLTVPQGTQYF. In DNA form, the CDR3 reads TGTGCCAGCAGCTTAACAGTCCCCCAAGGGACCCAGTACTTC. Based on the CDR3 plus reference TRBV13 and TRBJ2-5, the full variable domain is AAGVIQSPRHLIKEKRETATLKCYPIPRHDTVYWYQQGPGQDPQFLISFYEKMQSDKGSIPDRFSAQQFSDYHSELNMSSLELGDSALYFCASSLTVPQGTQYFGPGTRLLVL.

V gene TRBV6-9 combines with J gene TRBJ1-5, with D perhaps matching TRBD1 (5 bases). The CDR3 is made up of 13 amino acids. Trimming left V 7 bases short and J 7 bases short, with 14 bases between. Germline loops: CDR1 MNHGY, CDR2 SVAAGI. In nucleotides, the CDR3 is TGTGCCAGCATAAGGGGCGCGAGGCAGCCCCAGCATTTT. This translates into CASIRGARQPQHF.

J is TRBJ2-2 and V is TRBV7-8; D call uncertain. V lost 4 bases, J lost 4 bases, and 13 bases lay in between. CDR3 length equals 15 residues. Germline-derived CDR1 and CDR2 are SGHVS and FQNEAQ. DNA of the CDR3: TGTGCCAGCAGCTACACGGCCCCCGGCACCGGGGAGCTGTTTTTT. Translation gives CASSYTAPGTGELFF.

This clonotype was picked up a small number of times. Since the CDR3 does not end with the conserved phenylalanine or tryptophan, this likely comes from a read error. This chain links TRBV13 with TRBJ2-5; D might be TRBD1 or TRBD2, each matching 5 bases. Trimming took off 4 bases at V and 1 base at J, with 19 bases between the two ends. Germline assignment: CDR1 PRHDT and CDR2 FYEKMQ (reference sequence). The CDR3 extends over 17 amino acids. The CDR3 coding sequence is TGTGCCAGCAGCTACGGTCGGTTAGGGGACGGCCAAGAGACCCAGTACCTC. As protein: CASSYGRLGDGQETQYL.

This clonotype has just one count. J is TRBJ2-4 and V is TRBV5-6; D is unclear. The CDR3 sequence is 12 residues long. Germline CDR1 SGHDT, CDR2 YYEEEE. V was pared by 6 bases and J by 0 bases, with 4 bases between. The CDR3 is CASTTAKNIQYF. The CDR3 coding sequence is TGTGCCAGCACCACAGCCAAAAACATTCAGTACTTC.

This clonotype was counted at least ten times. The V call is TRBV20-1, the J call TRBJ1-1; D is perhaps TRBD1 (5 bases). The CDR3 has 13 amino acids. Deletions cut 3 bases from V and 0 bases from J, with 8 bases between. CDR1 and CDR2 from the germline V gene are DFQATT and SNEGSKA (reference sequence). The CDR3 sequence is CSARDTMNTEAFF. CDR3 nucleotides: TGCAGTGCTAGGGACACGATGAACACTGAAGCTTTCTTT.

The rearrangement joins TRBV15 to TRBJ1-3, with 10 bases lining up with TRBD1. Germline assignment: CDR1 LNHNV and CDR2 YYDKDF (reference sequence). CDR3 length equals 16 residues. With V trimmed by 0 bases and J by 8 bases, 7 bases remained unmatched. The DNA for the CDR3 is TGTGCCACCAGCAGAGAAGACAGGGGGCAAAGGTACACCATATATTTT. Its protein is CATSREDRGQRYTIYF.

The genes are TRBV6-5 and TRBJ1-3, with unresolved D. This CDR3 comprises 11 residues. Trimming left V 2 bases short and J 8 bases short, with 4 bases between. Germline values: CDR1 MNHEY, CDR2 SVGAGI. CDR3 region: CASSYRDTIYF. CDR3 nucleotides: TGTGCCAGCAGTTACAGAGACACCATATATTTT.

The chain has TRBV2 and TRBJ2-7; D call uncertain. Germline-derived CDR1 and CDR2 are SNHLY and FYNNEI. V shed 6 bases and J shed 0 bases, with 21 bases lying between them. The length of the CDR3 is 17 residues. The CDR3 region has the DNA TGTGCCAGCAGCGCTCCATTGCTAGATTACTTCTCCTACGAGCAGTACTTC. This sequence encodes CASSAPLLDYFSYEQYF.

In DNA, the CDR3 is TGTGCCAGCAGTGGGAGGTCAGAGACCCAGTACTTC. Residues: CASSGRSETQYF. The V call is TRBV28, the J call TRBJ2-5; a possible D gene is TRBD2 (6 bases). The CDR3 is 12 amino acids. The germline gives CDR1 MDHEN, CDR2 SYDVKM. The ends were cut back, 5 bases at V and 4 bases at J, with 8 bases in the middle.

The chain is built from TRBV4-1 and TRBJ1-2, with D possibly TRBD1 on 6 matching bases. Trimming pared 1 base from V and 6 bases from J, leaving 12 bases between. Germline values: CDR1 MGHRA, CDR2 YSYEKL. The CDR3 is 14 residues long. DNA for the CDR3: TGCGCCAGCAGCCAAGTTCTCACAGGGCATGGCTACACCTTC. The encoded protein is CASSQVLTGHGYTF.

In its sample, this clonotype was seen a few times. V and J are TRBV7-2 and TRBJ2-1; weak D call: TRBD2 (5 bases). This CDR3 spans 18 amino acids. Germline V gene lookup returns CDR1 SGHTA and CDR2 FQGNSA. V lost 0 bases and J lost 1, with 16 bases in between. The CDR3 spells CASSLASGMPPSYNEQFF. The DNA for the CDR3 is TGTGCCAGCAGCTTAGCCTCGGGGATGCCGCCTTCCTACAATGAGCAGTTCTTC.

There are a few counts of this clonotype. The chain links TRBV5-1 to TRBJ2-1; no clear D gene. Germline CDR1 and CDR2: SGHRS and YFSETQ. This CDR3 is built from 15 residues. Trimming left V 0 bases short and J 6 bases short, with 13 bases between. The CDR3: CASSLVALSGNEQFF. The DNA of the CDR3 is TGCGCCAGCAGCTTGGTAGCCCTTAGTGGCAATGAGCAGTTCTTC.

The chain links TRBV7-8 to TRBJ1-3; D not certain. The CDR3 is 18 residues long. Trimming took off 0 bases at V and 0 bases at J, with 15 bases between the two ends. The germline gives CDR1 SGHVS, CDR2 FQNEAQ. The CDR3 bases are TGTGCCAGCAGCTTAGCTAGTGGACCGGCGAGCTCTGGAAACACCATATATTTT. It specifies CASSLASGPASSGNTIYF. Variable domain in full (rest from reference TRBV7-8 and TRBJ1-3): GAGVSQSPRYKVAKRGQDVALRCDPISGHVSLFWYQQALGQGPEFLTYFQNEAQLDKSGLPSDRFFAERPEGSVSTLKIQRTQQEDSAVYLCASSLASGPASSGNTIYFGEGSWLTVV.

The chain carries TRBV3-1 and TRBJ2-7; unclear D gene. The V end was cut by 4 bases, the J end by 4 bases, with 11 bases between. The CDR3 length is 13 residues. CDR1 is LGHDT and CDR2 is YNNKEL in the germline V gene (reference sequence). For the CDR3, the DNA is TGTGCCAGCAGCCCGCCCAGCGCGTACGAGCAGTACTTC. Its protein is CASSPPSAYEQYF.

The chain recombines TRBV7-9 with TRBJ2-1; tentatively, D is TRBD1 (6 bases). CDR3 length: 15 residues. Between the trimmed V and J ends, which lost 4 bases and 8 bases, there was a span of 18 bases. Germline V gene sequence: CDR1 SEHNR, CDR2 FQNEAQ (reference sequence). For the CDR3, the DNA is TGTGCCAGCAGCTCCCCTGGGCAACAGGGCGATGAGCAGTTCTTC. Translated: CASSSPGQQGDEQFF.

This clonotype was detected a few times. The chain links TRBV10-3 to TRBJ1-1; D unclear. The V gene lost 11 bases and the J gene lost 5 bases, with 12 bases spanning the gap. Germline CDR1 ENHRY, CDR2 SYGVKD. The CDR3 contains 11 residues. CDR3 sequence: CAASAGTEAFF. DNA of the CDR3: TGTGCCGCCAGCGCGGGGACTGAAGCTTTCTTT.

The chain has TRBV3-1 and TRBJ2-2, with 9 bases that match TRBD1. The CDR3 sequence is 15 residues long. V shed 2 bases, J shed 5 bases, and the junction held 3 bases outside the gene matches. Germline V gives CDR1 LGHDT, CDR2 YNNKEL (reference sequence). The CDR3, as DNA: TGTGCCAGCAGCCAATTGGGGACAGGGACCGGGGAGCTGTTTTTT. This codes for CASSQLGTGTGELFF.

This clonotype was seen a few times. This sequence joins TRBV9 and TRBJ2-5; 7 positions match TRBD1. CDR3 length: 15 amino acids. Germline V gives CDR1 SGDLS, CDR2 YYNGEE. V shed 3 bases and J 4 bases; nucleotides not matched to a gene: 9. Written as DNA, the CDR3 is TGTGCCAGCAGCGCCGACAGGGAGTTGGGAGAGACCCAGTACTTC. Protein product: CASSADRELGETQYF.

The V gene is TRBV29-1, the J gene TRBJ2-1, with D tentatively TRBD2 (6 bases). Germline-derived CDR1 and CDR2 are SQVTM and ANQGSEA. This CDR3 contains 14 residues. The ends were cut back, 3 bases at V and 4 bases at J, with 13 bases in the middle. This CDR3 reads CSVDGVGGYNEQFF. The CDR3 region has the DNA TGCAGCGTTGATGGCGTCGGGGGTTACAATGAGCAGTTCTTC.

This clonotype appeared a few times. This chain uses TRBV6-5 with TRBJ2-7; D call uncertain. The CDR3 spans 11 residues. CDR1 MNHEY and CDR2 SVGAGI come from the germline V gene. Trimming left V 0 bases short and J 8 bases short, with 5 bases between. Written as DNA, the CDR3 is TGTGCCAGCAGTTACTCGGGGAAGCAGTACTTC. This sequence encodes CASSYSGKQYF.